Included here is one TCR beta chain sequence, with context. This clone turned up a few times. Its antigen remains unidentified. No quality values exist for individual bases; no much larger clone is one base distant. The data derive from a study of cytomegalovirus exposure and HLA in healthy donors (dated by TCRdb to about 2017). General notes on the study: According to an earlier analysis of 450 to 650 of the donors, about 190 million T cells yielded some 110 million unique TCR beta sequences and around 280 Gb of sequence data. An early release that covered about 600 HLA-typed donors contained approximately 300 gigabases of sequencing data and approximately 85 million unique TCR sequences. The genetic ancestry cluster associated with self-reported Caucasian donors included 81% of the approximately 400 genotyped donors. The study aimed to test whether cataloging public T cell receptors could reveal signatures of past pathogen exposure. Using immunosequencing, the study profiled T cell repertoires from 666 subjects and related those repertoires to cytomegalovirus serostatus. In addition to the first cohort of 666 subjects, a separate validation cohort of under 150 different subjects was used. High-throughput TCR immunosequencing, statistical association of individual TCRs with disease status, and machine learning were combined to predict cytomegalovirus infection status. In a later analysis, previously published TCR beta repertoires from some 640 donors were re-analyzed and high-resolution HLA genotyping was added so that TCR occurrence patterns could be studied. Rather than drawing on any new phenotypic data, the later analysis identified candidate immune exposures from TCR beta sequences and the way those sequences occurred across donors. An earlier analysis of approximately 640 of the donors applied high-throughput TCR beta sequencing to assess whether each TCR beta V gene segment acted as functional or pseudogenic. Alongside the repertoire data, information on donor age, sex, ethnicity and CMV serostatus was compiled. A later genetic analysis took genome-wide SNP genotypes for about three fifths of the 666 donors and used that subset as a discovery cohort. All discovery cohort repertoires had been generated using a single sequencing platform. HLA typing included class I and class II loci at four-digit resolution. The number of typed donors differed by locus: about 629-630 for A, B, C, DRB1 and DQB1; some 500 for DQA1; approximately 600 for DPA1; and about 450 for DPB1. Roughly 5 DR-DQ haplotypes were handled as single units for association and clustering, since linkage in the cohort was strong. Among roughly 370 genotyped donors of the cohort, an average of around 240,000 unique TCR beta nucleotide sequences were sequenced per donor, roughly 18% of them non-productive. Results the study describes overall, beyond this receptor: An association between a missense DCLRE1C variant and V-gene and J-gene trimming of TCR beta chains was found in a later genetic analysis and replicated in an independent cohort. Because HLA typing was missing for some donors at each locus, association tests included only the typed subset. In a later analysis, TCR association rates were found to vary across HLA loci, with the most associated TCRs seen for DRB1 alleles and the fewest for HLA-C alleles. A later genetic analysis reported fewer N-insertions in productive TCRs among donors in an Asian-associated ancestry cluster than the roughly 700-donor mean. Over 15 rarely observed V segments, including chromosome 9 orphons, were excluded from the earlier analysis of approximately 500 of the donors because counts were too low. In an earlier analysis of roughly 560 of the donors, most TCR beta V segments were observed in productive rearrangements about 87% or about 30% of the time, broadly matching IMGT annotations. The cohort was sequenced for TCR beta chains only, and without alpha or paired-chain data the features that could be detected were limited. In a later analysis, HLA-associated TCR beta chains showed more clonal expansion and lower generation probabilities than non-associated chains that were equally common. When HLA alleles, especially DR and DQ, strongly co-occurred, TCR associations were difficult to assign to individual alleles. It was suggested by the authors that the approach could potentially be generalized to other disease states and immunological phenotypes. In the study, around 150 TCR beta chains were listed as associated with cytomegalovirus. A further reported finding was that TCR beta sequences accurately predicted the HLA-A and HLA-B alleles for most subjects in the first cohort. A cluster of highly shared sequence variants was judged likely to be a technical artifact of the sequencing pipeline. Most CMV-associated TCR beta chains appeared to be HLA-restricted in a later analysis, and the HLA associations seemed to be driven largely by CMV exposure. Specific HLA alleles were associated with more than 15,000 TCR beta sequences at a false discovery rate of 0.05 in a later analysis. Some IMGT-functional V segments, including TRBV6-2 and TRBV6-3, could not be distinguished by the 87-base-pair reads and were therefore excluded. Immune exposure information for the cohort was limited to CMV serostatus. In both the original and validation cohorts, the classifier was reported to diagnose cytomegalovirus status with high specificity and sensitivity. Three of the identified cytomegalovirus-associated TCR beta chains were confirmed in vitro to be specific for cytomegalovirus antigens. Linkage disequilibrium might explain the correlated functional status among segregating V segments, but an unknown experimental factor could not be ruled out. Most TCR sequences were seen in very few donors, while some public TCRs were found in many individuals. A later analysis reported that several top co-occurrence clusters appeared linked to parvovirus B19, influenza, CMV and Epstein-Barr virus. Sequencing depth was assumed to be roughly uniform across donors in the presence/absence analyses, though that assumption may not hold.

Library construction relied on the immunoSEQ multiplex PCR assay. A mixture of 60 forward primers for TCR Vbeta segments and 13 reverse primers for TCR Jbeta segments was used in the multiplex PCR. The CDR3 region of rearranged TCR beta genes was amplified from genomic DNA by a multiplex PCR assay. Amplified TCR beta libraries were sequenced as 87-base-pair reads on the Illumina HiSeq System. Regarding the original processing steps: In a later analysis, 80 million or so unique TCR beta chains were counted across the 500 to 850 repertoires, and roughly 11 million of these chains were shared by at least two donors. Raw reads were error-corrected and collapsed into unique sequences with a nearest-neighbor algorithm that merged closely related sequences to remove PCR and sequencing errors. Alignment of CDR3 sequences to IMGT reference sequences was used to assign V, D and J gene segments. Each retained sequence needed at least a six-nucleotide match to both a V gene segment and a J gene segment. Rearrangements were classified as productive when the CDR3 lacked stop codons and remained in frame with V and J, and all other rearrangements were classified as non-productive. Following IMGT convention, CDR3 was defined as the stretch from the second conserved V-encoded cysteine to the conserved J-encoded phenylalanine. The earlier analysis of 500 to 650 of the donors excluded any sequence lacking an unambiguous match to a single V gene segment. In an earlier analysis of a few hundred of the donors, V segments were called functional above 56.7% productive rearrangements and were called segregating when the between-donor standard deviation exceeded 5%. A statistical classification framework was built to diagnose cytomegalovirus status from the catalog of TCR beta chain sequences. In a later analysis, V and J genes were assigned by comparing TCR nucleotide sequences against IMGT/GENE-DB human TR gene sequences. In a later analysis, CDR3 sequences and most-parsimonious VDJ recombination scenarios were assigned using the TCRdist pipeline. In a later analysis, each TCR beta chain was defined by its CDR3 amino acid sequence together with its V-gene family, and reads without a unique V-gene family were excluded. As a way to deal with suspected cross-contamination and a sequencing artifact, a later analysis dropped 500 to 700 nucleotide sequences that were highly shared and had low generation probability. A later analysis calculated a clonal expansion index for each public chain from normalized within-repertoire ranks of inferred template counts. Generation probabilities in a later analysis came from a VDJ recombination model fitted to out-of-frame rearrangements, and those results were checked against IGoR. A later analysis scored TCR-TCR, TCR-HLA and TCR-CMV co-occurrence with hypergeometric tests, applying a repertoire-size bias correction to TCR pairs. A later analysis estimated false discovery rates by permuting HLA or CMV assignments 20 times. In a later analysis, co-occurring TCRs were grouped using DBSCAN, and TCRdist sequence similarity was added for clustering within HLA-allele-positive subsets. Repertoires with fewer than 30,000 or more than 120,000 public chains, plus five repertoires with anomalous nucleotide sharing, were excluded from co-occurrence clustering. The table comes from immuneACCESS by way of TCRdb, which keeps in-frame sequences with V and J called. Part of the clones is missing from these tables; in studies checked, under half for an unresolved V gene and the rest for unknown reasons. V, J and clone size are taken as reported in that table, and D and trimming were inferred from the DNA itself. The sample table contains 95,000 to 100,000 clones; only one count was recorded for around 69% of them. The ten largest clones capture over 15% of the sample.

The cohort comprised under 700 healthy bone marrow donors. All cohort members were sampled while nominally healthy, although unrecorded immune exposures were likely present. The donor tested CMV seropositive, placing the donor among the 250 to 350 seropositive members of the cohort. Every donor gave a peripheral blood sample, and the peripheral blood mononuclear cells from that sample were used for TCR beta sequencing. The Qiagen DNeasy Blood Extraction Kit was used to extract genomic DNA from the blood cell samples. Including the terminal cysteine and phenylalanine, the CDR3 comprises 15 residues. Only the CDR3 DNA is retained, 45 bases long and in frame from the first base. CDR1 MGHRA and CDR2 YSYEKL were looked up in the germline V gene. V and J are truncated by 2 bases and 11 bases respectively, leaving an intervening sequence of 21 bases.

The sequence is built from TRBV4-1 and TRBJ1-1; no D gene call is confident. Sequenced input: PBMCs. The receptor comes from a woman between 55 and 75 years old in good health and CMV-seropositive. The nucleotide sequence is TGCGCCAGCAGCCAATTCCATGGCCTAGCCCTGAAGGCTTTCTTT. This yields the protein CASSQFHGLALKAFF.